This T cell receptor (beta chain) was captured in a study of T-cell reconstitution after alpha-beta-depleted transplantation in children. The V and J ends lost 3 bases and 10 bases respectively, with 13 bases between them. The CDR3 runs to 13 residues. Germline CDR1 reads SEHNR; CDR2 reads FQNEAQ (reference sequence). Using unique molecular identifiers, the investigators prepared the TCRbeta library. MiXCR was run by TCRdb on the PCR reads, yielding one entry per CDR3 protein. This sample carries 700,000 to 850,000 distinct CDR3 sequences, 16% of them seen once, and the ten largest clones take roughly 4.8%.

Material: PBMCs, mostly from graft donor cells, obtained 360 days after TCRalphabeta/CD19-depleted stem cell transplant. The V and J genes are TRBV7-9 and TRBJ2-1; D is unresolved. The receptor was isolated from a male patient between 10 and 17 years old who had a stem cell transplant for acute lymphoblastic leukemia, so the T cells may come from the graft donor. CDR3 region: CASSFRTLEEQFF. The CDR3 bases are TGTGCCAGCAGCTTTAGAACCCTGGAAGAGCAGTTCTTC.